This T cell receptor (beta chain) was identified in a study of cytomegalovirus exposure and HLA in healthy donors. Study-level findings and limits: Under in vitro conditions, three CMV-associated chains were confirmed as specific for CMV antigens.

Germline V gives CDR1 MDHEN, CDR2 SYDVKM. Germline trimming cut 6 bases from V and 6 bases from J; bases unmatched to any gene: 10. The CDR3 runs 15 residues. The study ran its PCR with 60 Vbeta and 13 Jbeta primers. In the source study's methods: As a later analysis found, there were 80 million or so unique TCR beta chains, of which about 10 million were shared. Some clones are missing from TCRdb's copy, which holds only in-frame ones; the method was immunoSEQ multiplex PCR. V and J calls and clone size follow that table, whereas D and trimming were derived from the DNA. The table lists 80,000 to 90,000 clones, 81% of them singletons. To note about this clone: Antigen specificity is unknown.

V is TRBV28 and J is TRBJ1-2; 10 bases agree with TRBD1. Source material: PBMCs. This TCR was recovered from a woman aged 30 to 39 in good health and CMV-seronegative. CDR3 sequence reads: CASRGPGQGFHGYTF. For the CDR3, the DNA is TGTGCCAGCAGGGGACCGGGACAGGGGTTCCATGGCTACACCTTC.